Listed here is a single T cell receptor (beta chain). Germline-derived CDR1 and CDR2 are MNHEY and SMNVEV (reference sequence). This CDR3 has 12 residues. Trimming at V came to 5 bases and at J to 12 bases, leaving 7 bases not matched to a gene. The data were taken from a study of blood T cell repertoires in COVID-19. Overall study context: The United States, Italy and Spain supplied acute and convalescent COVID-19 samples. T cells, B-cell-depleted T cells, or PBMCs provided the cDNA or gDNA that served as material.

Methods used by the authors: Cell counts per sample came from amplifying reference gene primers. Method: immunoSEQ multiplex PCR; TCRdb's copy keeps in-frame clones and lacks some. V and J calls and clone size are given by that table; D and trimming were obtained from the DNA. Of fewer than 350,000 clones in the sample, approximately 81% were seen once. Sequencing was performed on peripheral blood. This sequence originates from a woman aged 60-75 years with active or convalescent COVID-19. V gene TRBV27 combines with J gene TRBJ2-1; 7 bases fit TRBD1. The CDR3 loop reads CASSPPGQRQFF. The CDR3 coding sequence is TGTGCCAGCAGTCCTCCGGGACAGAGGCAGTTCTTC.